Sequencing of this T cell receptor beta chain was carried out in a study of Ad26.COV2.S vaccination and SARS-CoV-2 variants. Treatment: around 19 received Ad26.COV2.S at low or high dose, single or two shots; a few received placebo; per-sample allocation not given. Vaccine and placebo recipients were sampled on day 63 after the first injection. The protocol was immunoSEQ multiplex PCR, while the TCRdb copy is restricted to in-frame clones and leaves out a portion. The sample has about 350,000 clones; around 90% are singletons. CDR1 and CDR2 from the germline V gene are LNHDA and SQIVND (reference sequence). The V and J ends lost 7 bases and 0 bases respectively, with 4 bases between them. The length of the CDR3 is 12 residues.

The V call is TRBV19, the J call TRBJ1-3; D remains ambiguous. The receptor was derived from a person aged 18-60 years who received the Ad26.COV2.S COVID-19 vaccine or a placebo. This specimen was peripheral blood, taken in a trial of Ad26.COV2.S vaccine versus placebo. As DNA, the CDR3 is TGTGCCAGTAAATTCTCTGGAAACACCATATATTTT. Protein sequence: CASKFSGNTIYF.